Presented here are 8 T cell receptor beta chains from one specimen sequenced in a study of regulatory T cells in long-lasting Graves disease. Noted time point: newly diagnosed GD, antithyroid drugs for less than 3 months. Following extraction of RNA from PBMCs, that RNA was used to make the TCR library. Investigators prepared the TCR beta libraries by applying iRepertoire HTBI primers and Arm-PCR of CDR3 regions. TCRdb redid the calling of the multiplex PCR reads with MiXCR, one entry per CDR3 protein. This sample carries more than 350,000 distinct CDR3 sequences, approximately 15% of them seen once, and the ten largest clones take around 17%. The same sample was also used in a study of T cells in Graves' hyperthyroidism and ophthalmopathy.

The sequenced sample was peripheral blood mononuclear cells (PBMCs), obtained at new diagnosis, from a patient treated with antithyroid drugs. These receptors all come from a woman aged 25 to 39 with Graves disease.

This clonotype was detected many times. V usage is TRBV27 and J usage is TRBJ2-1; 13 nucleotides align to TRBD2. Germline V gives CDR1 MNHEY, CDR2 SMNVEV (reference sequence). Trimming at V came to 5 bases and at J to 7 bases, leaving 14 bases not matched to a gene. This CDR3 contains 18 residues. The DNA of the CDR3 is TGTGCCAGCAGTCAAAGGGACCTCGGACTAGCGGGAGCAAATGAGCAGTTCTTC. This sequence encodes CASSQRDLGLAGANEQFF.

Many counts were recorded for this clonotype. CDR3 nucleotide sequence: TGTGCCAGCAGTGAAGCTTGGCAGGTGGACGAGCAGTACTTC. Amino acid sequence: CASSEAWQVDEQYF. V gene TRBV6-1 combines with J gene TRBJ2-7; no clear D. V gave up 0 bases and J gave up 5 bases, with 11 bases separating them. The CDR3 has 14 amino acids. Germline values: CDR1 MNHNS, CDR2 SASEGT.

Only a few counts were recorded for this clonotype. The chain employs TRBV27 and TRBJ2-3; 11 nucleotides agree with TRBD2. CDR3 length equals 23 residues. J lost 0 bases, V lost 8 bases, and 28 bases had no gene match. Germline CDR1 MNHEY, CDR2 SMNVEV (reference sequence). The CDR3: CASLTWGQGERGLAEESTDTQYF. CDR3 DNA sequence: TGTGCCAGCTTAACATGGGGACAGGGCGAAAGGGGACTAGCGGAAGAAAGCACAGATACGCAGTATTTT.

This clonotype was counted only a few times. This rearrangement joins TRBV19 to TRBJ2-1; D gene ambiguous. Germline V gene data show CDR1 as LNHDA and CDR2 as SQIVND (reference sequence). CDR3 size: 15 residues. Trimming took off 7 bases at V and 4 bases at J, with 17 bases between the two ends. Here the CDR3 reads CASMSVAFGYNEQFF. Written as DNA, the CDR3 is TGTGCCAGTATGTCGGTAGCATTCGGGTACAATGAGCAGTTCTTC.

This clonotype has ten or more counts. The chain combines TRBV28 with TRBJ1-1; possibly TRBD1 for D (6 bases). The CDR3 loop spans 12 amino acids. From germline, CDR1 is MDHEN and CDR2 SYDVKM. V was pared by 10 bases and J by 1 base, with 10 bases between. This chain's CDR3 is CATGQTNTEAFF. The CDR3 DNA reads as TGTGCCACCGGACAGACGAACACTGAAGCTTTCTTT.

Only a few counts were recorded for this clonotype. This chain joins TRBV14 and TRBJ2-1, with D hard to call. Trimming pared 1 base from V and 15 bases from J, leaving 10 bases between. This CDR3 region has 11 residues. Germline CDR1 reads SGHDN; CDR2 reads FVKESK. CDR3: CASSQGAKRFF. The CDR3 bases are TGTGCCAGCAGCCAAGGGGCCAAGCGGTTCTTC.

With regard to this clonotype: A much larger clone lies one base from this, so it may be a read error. DNA for the CDR3: TGTGCCAGCAGTGGGGCGAAGACAGGGCTTGAGCAGTTCTTC. Residues: CASSGAKTGLEQFF. V is TRBV6-1 and J is TRBJ2-1; 7 positions match TRBD1. V gave up 4 bases and J gave up 9 bases; unmatched junction bases: 9. CDR1 and CDR2 (germline): MNHNS, SASEGT. CDR3 size: 14 residues.

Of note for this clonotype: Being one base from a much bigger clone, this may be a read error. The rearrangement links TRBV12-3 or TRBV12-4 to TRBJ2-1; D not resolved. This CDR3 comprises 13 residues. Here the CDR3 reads CASTATAYDEQFF. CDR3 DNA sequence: TGTGCCAGCACCGCGACGGCCTACGATGAGCAGTTCTTC.